The clone carrying this TCR beta chain has ten or more counts. These data originate in a study of neurological immune-mediated disorders. There are 14 residues in the CDR3. Germline CDR1 KGHSH, CDR2 LQKENI. V gave up 4 bases and J gave up 3 bases; unmatched junction bases: 6. TCRdb recomputed calls from the 5' RACE reads with MiXCR, one row per CDR3 protein. This table holds over 35,000 distinct CDR3 sequences, 3.8% found once. PBMCs stored at -80 C, numbering 2 million, were the origin of the unsorted libraries. Source material: PBMCs. The sequence was collected from a man between 25 and 39 years old with multiple sclerosis. V gene TRBV18 combines with J gene TRBJ2-7; 7 nucleotides match TRBD1. The CDR3 loop is CASSRGTALYEQYF. CDR3 DNA: TGTGCCAGCTCACGAGGGACAGCTCTCTACGAGCAGTACTTC.